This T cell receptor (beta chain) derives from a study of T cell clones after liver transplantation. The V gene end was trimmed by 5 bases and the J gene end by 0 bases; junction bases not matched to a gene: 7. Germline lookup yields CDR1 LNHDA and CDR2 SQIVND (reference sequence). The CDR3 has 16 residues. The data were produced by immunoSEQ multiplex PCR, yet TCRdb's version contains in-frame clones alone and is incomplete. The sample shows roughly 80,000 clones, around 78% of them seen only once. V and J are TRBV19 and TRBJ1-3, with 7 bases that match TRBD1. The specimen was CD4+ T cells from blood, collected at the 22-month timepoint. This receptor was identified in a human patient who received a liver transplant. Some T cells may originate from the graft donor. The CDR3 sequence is CASSSDRVSSGNTIYF. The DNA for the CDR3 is TGTGCCAGTAGTTCCGACAGGGTCTCCTCTGGAAACACCATATATTTT. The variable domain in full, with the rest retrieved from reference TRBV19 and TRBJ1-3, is DGGITQSPKYLFRKEGQNVTLSCEQNLNHDAMYWYRQDPGQGLRLIYYSQIVNDFQKGDIAEGYSVSREKKESFPLTVTSAQKNPTAFYLCASSSDRVSSGNTIYFGEGSWLTVV.